Sequencing of this T cell receptor (beta chain) was carried out in a study of tissue T cells after allogeneic stem cell transplantation. Data came from immunoSEQ multiplex PCR; TCRdb stores just in-frame clones and leaves some out. The sample records approximately 17,000 clones, approximately 70% being singletons. With regard to this clone: Its specificity is unknown. The gene symbols are mouse symbols. The missing CDR3 end, 1 residue past where the read stops, is filled in from the germline J gene.

Study-wide results and caveats: Few T cell clones were shared across patients, but motif clusters showed tissue-specific shared signatures. Only a limited share of tissue TCRs appeared in blood or spleen.

The germline gives CDR1 LGHNA, CDR2 YNLKQL (reference sequence). With V trimmed by 2 bases and J by 2 bases, 5 bases remained unmatched. The CDR3 is made up of 16 amino acids. This chain links TRBV5 with TRBJ2-4, with 9 bases aligning to TRBD1. Sequenced input: spleen. This clonotype was obtained from a female BALB/c mouse in good health. The strain's MHC: H2-d. The CDR3 reads CASSQNRDRVQNTLYF. CDR3 DNA (partial): TGTGCCAGCAGCCAAAACCGGGACAGGGTTCAAAACACCTTGTAC.